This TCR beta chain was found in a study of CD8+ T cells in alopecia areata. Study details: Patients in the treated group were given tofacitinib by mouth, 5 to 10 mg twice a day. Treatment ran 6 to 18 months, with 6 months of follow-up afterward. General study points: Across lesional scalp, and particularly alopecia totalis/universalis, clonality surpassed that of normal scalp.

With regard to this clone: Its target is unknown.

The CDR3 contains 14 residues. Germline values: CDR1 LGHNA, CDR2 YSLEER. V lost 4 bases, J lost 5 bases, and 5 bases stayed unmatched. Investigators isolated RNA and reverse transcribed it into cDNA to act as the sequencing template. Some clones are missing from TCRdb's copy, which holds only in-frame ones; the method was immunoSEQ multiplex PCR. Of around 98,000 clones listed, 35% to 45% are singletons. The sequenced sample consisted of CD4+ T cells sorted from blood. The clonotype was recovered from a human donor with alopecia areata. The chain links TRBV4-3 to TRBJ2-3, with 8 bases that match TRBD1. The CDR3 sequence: CASSPGQGGDTQYF. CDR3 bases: TGCGCCAGCAGCCCCGGACAGGGAGGAGATACGCAGTATTTT.